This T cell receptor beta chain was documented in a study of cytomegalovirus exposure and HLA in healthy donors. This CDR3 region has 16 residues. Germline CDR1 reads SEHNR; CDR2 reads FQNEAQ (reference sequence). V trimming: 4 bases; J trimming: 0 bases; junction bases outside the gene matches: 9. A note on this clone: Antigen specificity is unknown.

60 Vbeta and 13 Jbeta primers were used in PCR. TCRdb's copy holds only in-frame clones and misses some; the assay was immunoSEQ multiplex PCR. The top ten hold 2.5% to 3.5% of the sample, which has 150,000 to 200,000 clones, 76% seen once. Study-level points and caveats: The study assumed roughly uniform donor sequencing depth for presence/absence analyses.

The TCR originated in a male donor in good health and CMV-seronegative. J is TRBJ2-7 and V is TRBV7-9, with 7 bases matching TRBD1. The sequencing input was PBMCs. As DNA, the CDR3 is TGTGCCAGCAGCTCACAGGGGATTGGAGACTCCTACGAGCAGTACTTC. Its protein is CASSSQGIGDSYEQYF. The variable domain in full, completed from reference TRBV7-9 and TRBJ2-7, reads DTGVSQNPRHKITKRGQNVTFRCDPISEHNRLYWYRQTLGQGPEFLTYFQNEAQLEKSRLLSDRFSAERPKGSFSTLEIQRTEQGDSAMYLCASSSQGIGDSYEQYFGPGTRLTVT.